Sequencing of this TCR beta chain was carried out in a study of cytomegalovirus exposure and HLA in healthy donors. Study summary: Unique TCRs from HLA-typed donors, 80 million to 100 million of them, were held in an early data release.

PCR used 60 Vbeta primers and 13 Jbeta primers. Data came from immunoSEQ multiplex PCR; TCRdb stores just in-frame clones and leaves some out. Here the sample spans approximately 150,000 clones, roughly 80% being singletons. Points on this clone: Its specificity is unknown.

Findings and limits, study-wide: In a later analysis, specific HLA alleles were associated with approximately 16,000 TCR beta sequences at a 0.05 false discovery rate. Researchers reported in a later analysis that a missense DCLRE1C variant was tied to TCR beta V- and J-gene trimming.

The V gene lost 0 bases and the J gene lost 3 bases, with 6 bases spanning the gap. The CDR3 contains 14 residues. Germline-derived CDR1 and CDR2 are KGHSH and LQKENI. This receptor was obtained from a male donor in good health and CMV-seronegative. What was sequenced was PBMCs. The V call is TRBV18, the J call TRBJ2-1; TRBD2 is a possible D gene (5 bases). The chain's CDR3 is CASSPPRDYNEQFF. The CDR3 coding sequence is TGTGCCAGCTCACCACCGAGGGACTACAATGAGCAGTTCTTC.